The source of this T cell receptor (beta chain) is a study of cytotoxic CD8 clonotypes in ibrutinib-treated CLL. Here immunoSEQ multiplex PCR was the method, and the copy in TCRdb shows in-frame clones only, minus some. The sample records approximately 70,000 clones, approximately 80% being singletons. In this sample, this clone turned up once. Germline CDR1 and CDR2: SGHDN and FVKESK. The CDR3 runs to 15 residues. V shed 2 bases and J shed 4 bases, with 14 bases lying between them. The rearrangement joins TRBV14 to TRBJ1-2, with D maybe TRBD1 (6 bases). The sample was PBMCs, taken at disease progression, from a patient treated with ibrutinib. The receptor was isolated from a human donor with chronic lymphocytic leukemia. CDR3 nucleotides: TGTGCCAGCAGCCAAAGCGGGACATGGGGCTATGGCTACACCTTC. Protein: CASSQSGTWGYGYTF. Filled out from reference TRBV14 and TRBJ1-2, the complete variable domain reads EAGVTQFPSHSVIEKGQTVTLRCDPISGHDNLYWYRRVMGKEIKFLLHFVKESKQDESGMPNNRFLAERTGGTYSTLKVQPAELEDSGVYFCASSQSGTWGYGYTFGSGTRLTVV.